This note documents a single T cell receptor (beta chain) sequence. Its antigen remains unknown. Libraries were prepared by immunoSEQ multiplex PCR; TCRdb keeps only in-frame clonotypes and omits some of them. The profile shows roughly 320,000 clones, roughly 91% of them singletons. V dropped 7 bases and J dropped 3 bases, with 12 bases sitting between them. The germline gives CDR1 SQVTM, CDR2 ANQGSEA. This CDR3 has 12 residues. Treatment reported: around 19 received Ad26.COV2.S at low or high dose, single or two shots; about 5 received placebo; per-sample allocation not given. Sampling was done on day 63 after the first vaccine or placebo injection. These data are taken from a study of Ad26.COV2.S vaccination and SARS-CoV-2 variants. Turning to the study itself: Trial arm assignment for the donor was COV1001 Ad26.COV2.S. Findings and limits, study-wide: Total T cell responses were possibly underestimated by TCR breadth and depth analyses. People who got the vaccine or the placebo had similar non-spike TCR breadth. Substantial breadth was reportedly displayed by spike-specific CD8+ and CD4+ T cell responses after vaccination.

This specimen consisted of peripheral blood, obtained in a trial of Ad26.COV2.S vaccine versus placebo. The rearrangement uses TRBV29-1 and TRBJ1-2, with TRBD1 as a possible D gene (6 bases). The receptor comes from a person between 18 and 60 years old who received the Ad26.COV2.S COVID-19 vaccine or a placebo. The CDR3 loop is CSATDSYYGYTF. CDR3 in DNA: TGCAGCGCCACGGACAGCTACTATGGCTACACCTTC.